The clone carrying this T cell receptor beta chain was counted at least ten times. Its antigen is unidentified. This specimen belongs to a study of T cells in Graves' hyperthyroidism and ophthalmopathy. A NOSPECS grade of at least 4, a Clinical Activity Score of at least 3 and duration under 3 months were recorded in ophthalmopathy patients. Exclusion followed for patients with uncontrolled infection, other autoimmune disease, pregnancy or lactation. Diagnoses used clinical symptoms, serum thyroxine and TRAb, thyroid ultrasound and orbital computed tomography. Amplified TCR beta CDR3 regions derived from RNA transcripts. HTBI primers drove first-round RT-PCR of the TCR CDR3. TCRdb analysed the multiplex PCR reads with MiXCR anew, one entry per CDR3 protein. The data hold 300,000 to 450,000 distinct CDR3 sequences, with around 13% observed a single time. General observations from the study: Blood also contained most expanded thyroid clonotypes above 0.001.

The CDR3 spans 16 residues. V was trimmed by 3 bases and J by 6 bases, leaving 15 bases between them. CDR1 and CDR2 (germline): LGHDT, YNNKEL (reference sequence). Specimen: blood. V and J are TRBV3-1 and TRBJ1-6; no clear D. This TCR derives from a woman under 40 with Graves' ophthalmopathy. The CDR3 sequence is CASSHARPGRNSPLHF. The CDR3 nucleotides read TGTGCCAGCAGCCATGCCCGACCGGGCCGTAATTCACCCCTCCACTTT.